This T cell receptor beta chain stems from a study of T cell responses to AZD1222 COVID-19 vaccine. Study-level findings and limits: Seropositive status at baseline applied to only a handful of AZD1222 recipients. None of the repertoires were sampled until the peak T cell response had passed. Most donors were white British and more were female, and clonal diversity was possibly underestimated. Elevations in Spike-specific TCR breadth and depth followed administration of two AZD1222 doses.

The CDR3 covers 15 residues. The V end was cut by 4 bases, the J end by 5 bases, with 17 bases between. Germline V CDR1 and CDR2: MNHEY, SVGAGI. Repertoires were generated with immunoSEQ multiplex PCR, while TCRdb's copy carries only in-frame clones and drops some. The sample consists of 100,000 or so clones, around 87% of them appearing once. In the case of this clone: Its antigen is as yet unknown.

The sequencing used peripheral blood, collected on day 0 of MenACWY control vaccination. The receptor was isolated from an adult in good health. The gene calls are TRBV6-5 and TRBJ1-2; possible D gene TRBD1, 6 bases. CDR3 sequence reads: CASSFGGGLGYGYTF. The CDR3 nucleotides read TGTGCCAGCAGTTTTGGGGGGGGGCTCGGGTATGGCTACACCTTC.